Each of the 9 T cell receptor beta chains below was sequenced from the same sample in a study of human T cells and chemical hapten exposure. TCRdb re-called the RACE reads through MiXCR, storing one row per CDR3 protein. This table holds approximately 90,000 distinct CDR3 sequences, 8% to 13% found once. Noted time point: patch test 2, 6 weeks after DPC sensitization. Regarding treatment: therapeutic diphenylcyclopropenone sensitization with weekly scalp DPC. The input for sequencing was whole blood, taken in connection with sensitization to the hapten diphenylcyclopropenone (DPC). The receptors originated from a man between 35 and 55 years old with alopecia areata. Some clones in this sample may be carry-over from other donors' samples.

There are a few counts of this clonotype. The CDR3 region is CATRLDQNTEAFF. Written as DNA, the CDR3 is TGTGCCACCCGTCTGGATCAGAACACTGAAGCTTTCTTT. V and J are TRBV10-3 and TRBJ1-1, with D uncertain. The CDR3 has 13 amino acids. CDR1 is ENHRY, CDR2 SYGVKD, per germline. V was cut by 10 bases and J by 1 base, with 13 bases left in between.

J is TRBJ1-2 and V is TRBV11-2, with 9 bases matching TRBD1. Germline V CDR1 and CDR2: SGHAT, FQNNGV. CDR3 length equals 15 residues. The V gene end was trimmed by 4 bases and the J gene end by 4 bases; junction bases not matched to a gene: 7. The DNA of the CDR3 is TGTGCCAGCAGCTCCTCCGGGACAGGGTTCTATGGCTACACCTTC. The encoded protein is CASSSSGTGFYGYTF.

The chain couples TRBV4-2 to TRBJ2-3; D gene ambiguous. This CDR3 is 16 amino acids long. The ends were cut back, 4 bases at V and 1 base at J, with 15 bases in the middle. Per the germline V gene, CDR1 is LGHNA and CDR2 is YNFKEQ. In DNA form, the CDR3 reads TGTGCCAGCAGCCGAAGTTCAGACGGAGGCACAGATACGCAGTATTTT. Its protein is CASSRSSDGGTDTQYF.

The chain couples TRBV6-6 to TRBJ1-4; D ambiguous. V lost 6 bases to trimming and J lost 0 bases, with 11 bases between them. CDR1 MNHNY and CDR2 SVGAGI come from the germline V gene (reference sequence). The CDR3 runs to 15 residues. This chain's CDR3 is CASSTATATNEKLFF. Here the CDR3 DNA reads TGTGCCAGCAGCACAGCAACCGCAACTAATGAAAAACTGTTTTTT.

This clonotype has a handful of counts. This sequence joins TRBV6-5 and TRBJ2-7; D may be TRBD1 (6 bases). This CDR3 has 15 amino acids. Germline CDR1 is MNHEY and CDR2 is SVGAGI. With 4 bases removed from V and 2 bases from J, the gap between germline ends came to 15 bases. In nucleotides, the CDR3 is TGTGCCAGCAGTTCCATATACGGGACACCCTACGAGCAGTACTTC. Translating gives CASSSIYGTPYEQYF.

V is TRBV7-2 and J is TRBJ2-1, with 9 bases aligning to TRBD2. CDR1 and CDR2 from the germline V gene are SGHTA and FQGNSA. The CDR3 spans 16 residues. V lost 2 bases, J lost 7 bases, and 9 bases stayed unmatched. The CDR3 is CASSLMAGGPGNEQFF. The CDR3 bases are TGTGCCAGCAGCTTAATGGCGGGAGGGCCTGGGAATGAGCAGTTCTTC.

This clonotype was recorded many times. This rearrangement joins TRBV28 to TRBJ2-7, with D tentatively TRBD2 (6 bases). CDR1 and CDR2 (germline): MDHEN, SYDVKM. The length of the CDR3 is 17 residues. V was shortened by 3 bases and J by 2 bases, with 20 bases between the two germline ends. The CDR3 region is CASSFSWREMETYEQYF. In nucleotides, the CDR3 is TGTGCCAGCAGTTTCTCGTGGCGGGAAATGGAGACCTACGAGCAGTACTTC.

This clonotype was seen ten or more times. CDR3 in DNA: TGTGCCATCAGTTCTCTACAGGGGGCGGGGGGCAATCAGCCCCAGCATTTT. Translating gives CAISSLQGAGGNQPQHF. J is TRBJ1-5 and V is TRBV10-3, with 9 bases aligning to TRBD1. J gave up 2 bases and V 5 bases, and 10 bases lay outside the gene matches. Germline CDR1 is ENHRY and CDR2 is SYGVKD. The CDR3 has 17 residues.

This clonotype was detected ten times or more. This chain uses TRBV2 with TRBJ2-3; D might be TRBD1 or TRBD2, each matching 6 bases. The V gene lost 2 bases and the J gene lost 5 bases, with 23 bases spanning the gap. This CDR3 is 18 amino acids long. Germline V gene lookup returns CDR1 SNHLY and CDR2 FYNNEI. DNA of the CDR3: TGTGCCAGCAGTGAATCCGGGGGCTGGGTAGAAGCTAAAGATACGCAGTATTTT. Amino acids: CASSESGGWVEAKDTQYF.